This passage covers 14 T cell receptor beta chains from one sample sequenced in a study of cytomegalovirus exposure and HLA in healthy donors. Primers: 60 Vbeta forward and 13 Jbeta reverse. TCRdb's table, derived via immunoSEQ multiplex PCR, lists solely in-frame clones and lacks some. Here the sample spans 150,000 to 200,000 clones, more than 75% being singletons. Source material: PBMCs. The receptors derive from a man aged 35 to 55 in good health and CMV-seronegative.

The chain has TRBV20-1 and TRBJ1-1, with unresolved D. The V end lost 3 bases, the J end lost 11 bases, and 13 bases lay between the germline ends. Germline loops: CDR1 DFQATT, CDR2 SNEGSKA (reference sequence). CDR3 length: 11 amino acids. The CDR3 DNA is TGCAGTGCTAGGACCCTGACGAGGGCTTTCTTT. Translated: CSARTLTRAFF.

V gene TRBV4-3 combines with J gene TRBJ2-1; 9 bases match TRBD2. CDR3 length: 16 residues. CDR1 is LGHNA and CDR2 is YSLEER in the germline V gene. After removal of 4 bases from V and 3 bases from J, the junction contained 7 bases not matched to a gene. The CDR3 sequence is CASSLTAGGFYNEQFF. The CDR3, as DNA: TGCGCCAGCAGCCTTACAGCGGGGGGTTTCTACAATGAGCAGTTCTTC.

The J gene is TRBJ1-5, the V gene TRBV19; no clear D. Trimming took off 4 bases at V and 4 bases at J, with 5 bases between the two ends. The CDR3 runs to 12 residues. CDR1 LNHDA and CDR2 SQIVND come from the germline V gene (reference sequence). The CDR3: CASSKRNQPQHF. The CDR3 DNA reads as TGTGCCAGTAGTAAGAGGAATCAGCCCCAGCATTTT.

V is TRBV27 and J is TRBJ2-1; 13 bases map to TRBD2. After removal of 4 bases from V and 2 bases from J, the junction contained 8 bases not matched to a gene. Germline-derived CDR1 and CDR2 are MNHEY and SMNVEV (reference sequence). The CDR3 contains 18 residues. The DNA of the CDR3 is TGTGCCAGCAGTTATCGGACTAGCGGGAGTCGGACCTACAATGAGCAGTTCTTC. Amino acid sequence: CASSYRTSGSRTYNEQFF.

The chain has TRBV9 and TRBJ2-1, with TRBD2 matching over 9 bases. Trimming took 3 bases from V and 8 from J; bases not matched to a gene: 9. The CDR3 runs to 15 residues. Germline CDR1 reads SGDLS; CDR2 reads YYNGEE. CDR3 amino acids: CASSALAGPFYEQFF. The CDR3 DNA is TGTGCCAGCAGCGCCCTAGCGGGGCCTTTTTATGAGCAGTTCTTC.

V gene TRBV29-1 combines with J gene TRBJ2-2, with 16 bases that match TRBD2. Per germline, CDR1 SQVTM and CDR2 ANQGSEA. The CDR3 runs 17 residues. V dropped 6 bases and J dropped 4; count of bases not matched to a gene: 8. The CDR3 nucleotides read TGCAGCGTCATTCCGGGACTAGCGGGGGGGCCCACCGGGGAGCTGTTTTTT. Its protein is CSVIPGLAGGPTGELFF.

For this clone: Other nucleotide sequences from this sample produce the same CDR3. This chain joins TRBV13 and TRBJ2-1, with D unresolved. Germline CDR1 and CDR2: PRHDT and FYEKMQ (reference sequence). This CDR3 contains 12 residues. Between the trimmed V and J ends, which lost 3 bases and 6 bases, there was a span of 6 bases. DNA for the CDR3: TGTGCCAGCAGCTTCAGTGGCAATGAGCAGTTCTTC. As protein: CASSFSGNEQFF.

The rearrangement links TRBV28 to TRBJ1-5; the match to TRBD1 covers 9 bases. CDR3 length: 15 amino acids. Looked up from germline, CDR1 is MDHEN and CDR2 is SYDVKM. J was trimmed by 8 bases and V by 10 bases; bases with no gene match: 15. The CDR3 loop reads CATNERGQGVKPQHF. The CDR3 DNA follows: TGTGCCACCAACGAGAGGGGACAGGGTGTAAAGCCCCAGCATTTT.

This sequence joins TRBV9 and TRBJ2-1, with TRBD1 as a possible D gene (6 bases). Germline V CDR1 and CDR2: SGDLS, YYNGEE. The CDR3 loop spans 14 amino acids. Trimming stripped 0 bases from V and 7 bases from J, with 11 bases between. The CDR3 DNA is TGTGCCAGCAGCGTAGCTACAGGGCGGAATGAGCAGTTCTTC. Protein: CASSVATGRNEQFF.

The genes are TRBV7-3 and TRBJ2-3; 9 bases are shared with TRBD2. The CDR3 sequence is 15 residues long. CDR1 is SGHTA and CDR2 is FQGTGA in the germline V gene. Trimming removed 2 bases from V and 4 bases from J; junction bases left unmatched: 4. The CDR3 loop is CASSLGAGGSDTQYF. The DNA of the CDR3 is TGTGCCAGCAGCTTAGGGGCGGGAGGGTCAGATACGCAGTATTTT.

The chain is built from TRBV11-2 and TRBJ2-7; 9 positions match TRBD2. The germline gives CDR1 SGHAT, CDR2 FQNNGV. CDR3 length: 16 amino acids. Losses at the gene ends were 0 bases for V and 5 bases for J; bases not matched to a gene: 8. The CDR3 sequence is CASSLDRRAGGHEQYF. CDR3 nucleotide sequence: TGTGCCAGCAGCTTAGATCGTCGAGCGGGAGGCCACGAGCAGTACTTC. Filled out from reference TRBV11-2 and TRBJ2-7, the complete variable domain reads EAGVAQSPRYKIIEKRQSVAFWCNPISGHATLYWYQQILGQGPKLLIQFQNNGVVDDSQLPKDRFSAERLKGVDSTLKIQPAKLEDSAVYLCASSLDRRAGGHEQYFGPGTRLTVT.

J is TRBJ2-7 and V is TRBV9; a possible D gene is TRBD1 (5 bases). This CDR3 has 15 residues. Germline lookup yields CDR1 SGDLS and CDR2 YYNGEE. The V end lost 3 bases, the J end lost 6 bases, and 19 bases lay between the germline ends. The CDR3 DNA sequence: TGTGCCAGCAGCGCCACGACAGTATCTTCTGGCGAGCAGTACTTC. This encodes CASSATTVSSGEQYF.

This clone was counted once. In DNA, the CDR3 is TGTGCCAGCAGCCCTGGACAGGGGGCAGGTCGAGAGACCCAGTACTTC. Translated, it gives CASSPGQGAGRETQYF. The chain is built from TRBV5-4 and TRBJ2-5; 11 nucleotides agree with TRBD1. Per the germline V gene, CDR1 is SGHNT and CDR2 is YYREEE (reference sequence). The CDR3 spans 16 residues. Trimming at V came to 4 bases and at J to 4 bases, leaving 9 bases not matched to a gene.

The genes are TRBV28 and TRBJ2-7, with 13 bases identical to TRBD2. Germline V lookup: CDR1 MDHEN, CDR2 SYDVKM. This CDR3 comprises 14 residues. The trim removed 11 bases at V and 4 bases at J, leaving 8 bases unmatched. CDR3 region: CAGTSGTQGYEQYF. In nucleotides, the CDR3 is TGTGCCGGGACTAGCGGGACCCAAGGGTACGAGCAGTACTTC.